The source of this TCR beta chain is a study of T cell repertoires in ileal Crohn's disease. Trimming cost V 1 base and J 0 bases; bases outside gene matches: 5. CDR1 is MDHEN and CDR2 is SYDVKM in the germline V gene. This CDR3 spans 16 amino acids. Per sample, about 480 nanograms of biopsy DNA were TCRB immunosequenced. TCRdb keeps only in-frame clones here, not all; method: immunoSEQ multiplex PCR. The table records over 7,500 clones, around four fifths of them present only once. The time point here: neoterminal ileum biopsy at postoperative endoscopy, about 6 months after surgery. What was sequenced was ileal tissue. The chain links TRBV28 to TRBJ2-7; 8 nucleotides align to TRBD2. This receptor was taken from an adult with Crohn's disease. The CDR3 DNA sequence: TGTGCCAGCAGTTTATTGGGTAGCGGGGCCTCCTACGAGCAGTACTTC. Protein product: CASSLLGSGASYEQYF.